This T cell receptor (beta chain) is drawn from a study of PD-L1 blockade in urothelial cancer. Findings and caveats of the study: Better survival was predicted by below-median pretreatment blood TCR clonality.

In regard to this clone: The antigen is unknown.

Time point noted: peripheral blood 6 weeks after treatment start. A total of 1 to 8 samples per patient were collected pretreatment and on-treatment. V was trimmed by 4 bases and J by 5 bases, leaving 8 bases between them. CDR1 and CDR2 (germline): LNHNV, YYDKDF (reference sequence). The CDR3 loop spans 13 amino acids. Sequencing was performed with immunoSEQ multiplex PCR; in TCRdb, only in-frame clones are kept and a portion is missing. This repertoire shows approximately 120,000 clones, approximately 85% found once; its top ten account for roughly 2.6%. The sequence derives from a man between 45 and 60 years old with urothelial cancer. The rearrangement uses TRBV15 and TRBJ2-2, with D maybe TRBD2 (5 bases). This sample comprised PBMCs, obtained around atezolizumab (anti-PD-L1) treatment. CDR3 coding DNA: TGTGCCACCAGCAATACGGGAACCGGGGAGCTGTTTTTT. It codes for CATSNTGTGELFF.